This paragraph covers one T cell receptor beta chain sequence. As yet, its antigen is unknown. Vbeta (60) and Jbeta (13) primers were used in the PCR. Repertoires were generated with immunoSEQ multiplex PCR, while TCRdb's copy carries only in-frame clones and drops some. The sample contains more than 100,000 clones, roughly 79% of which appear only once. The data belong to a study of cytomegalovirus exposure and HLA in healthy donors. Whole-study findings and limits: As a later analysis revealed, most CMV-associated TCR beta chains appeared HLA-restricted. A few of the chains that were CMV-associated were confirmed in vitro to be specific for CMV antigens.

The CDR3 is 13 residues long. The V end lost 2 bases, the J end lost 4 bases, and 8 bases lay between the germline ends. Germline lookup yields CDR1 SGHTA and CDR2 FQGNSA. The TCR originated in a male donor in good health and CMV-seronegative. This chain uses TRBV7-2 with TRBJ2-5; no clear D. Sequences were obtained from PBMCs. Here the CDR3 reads CASSLKPPETQYF. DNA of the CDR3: TGTGCCAGCAGCTTAAAGCCGCCAGAGACCCAGTACTTC.